This entry lists 30 T cell receptor beta chains sequenced from one sample in a study of Ad26.COV2.S vaccination and SARS-CoV-2 variants. Regarding treatment: around 19 received Ad26.COV2.S at low or high dose, single or two shots; roughly 5 received placebo; per-sample allocation not given. The samples were gathered on day 63 after the first injection of vaccine or placebo. TCRdb's copy holds only in-frame clones and misses some; the assay was immunoSEQ multiplex PCR. The table includes hundreds of thousands of clones, about 90% detected once. Source: peripheral blood, taken in a trial of Ad26.COV2.S vaccine versus placebo. These receptors originate from a person aged 18-60 years who received the Ad26.COV2.S COVID-19 vaccine or a placebo.

The chain recombines TRBV29-1 with TRBJ2-3, with D unresolved. The V end was cut by 5 bases, the J end by 0 bases, with 3 bases between. The germline V gene encodes CDR1 SQVTM and CDR2 ANQGSEA. The CDR3 consists of 11 residues. The CDR3: CSVLSTDTQYF. The CDR3 nucleotides are TGCAGCGTTCTGAGCACAGATACGCAGTATTTT.

This clone was seen only a few times. The chain couples TRBV5-6 to TRBJ1-5; D not resolved. Trimming took off 2 bases at V and 4 bases at J, with 7 bases between the two ends. The germline V gene encodes CDR1 SGHDT and CDR2 YYEEEE. CDR3 length equals 13 residues. The DNA for the CDR3 is TGTGCCAGCAGCTTTAGAGGGAATCAGCCCCAGCATTTT. Translated, it gives CASSFRGNQPQHF.

V usage is TRBV10-3 and J usage is TRBJ2-7; tentatively, D is TRBD2 (6 bases). This CDR3 comprises 13 residues. Between the trimmed V and J ends, which lost 4 bases and 6 bases, there was a span of 13 bases. From germline, CDR1 is ENHRY and CDR2 SYGVKD. CDR3 nucleotide sequence: TGTGCCATCAGTGTAGTAGCGGACGGCGAGCAGTACTTC. It is translated as CAISVVADGEQYF.

The chain carries TRBV6-4 and TRBJ1-1; TRBD1 matches at 7 bases. The CDR3 is 14 residues long. The germline gives CDR1 MRHNA, CDR2 SNTAGT. The trim removed 7 bases at V and 4 bases at J, leaving 9 bases unmatched. The DNA of the CDR3 is TGTGCCAGCACCCGGGACTCAGGGGGCACTGAAGCTTTCTTT. Translated, it gives CASTRDSGGTEAFF.

The chain links TRBV27 to TRBJ2-7; the D gene could be TRBD1 or TRBD2 (6 bases each). Germline CDR1 MNHEY, CDR2 SMNVEV (reference sequence). V shed 4 bases and J shed 3 bases, with 16 bases lying between them. CDR3 length equals 15 residues. CDR3 amino acids: CASSSGAPGGYEQYF. The DNA for the CDR3 is TGTGCCAGCAGTTCGGGGGCGCCTGGTGGCTACGAGCAGTACTTC.

The V and J genes are TRBV15 and TRBJ1-3; D is ambiguous. This CDR3 has 17 residues. Per the germline V gene, CDR1 is LNHNV and CDR2 is YYDKDF (reference sequence). Between the trimmed V and J ends, which lost 1 base and 8 bases, there was a span of 21 bases. The CDR3 loop reads CATSRGTQNLKQDTIYF. DNA of the CDR3: TGTGCCACCAGCAGAGGGACCCAAAACCTTAAGCAAGACACCATATATTTT.

This chain connects TRBV19 to TRBJ2-7; TRBD1 aligns across 9 bases. This CDR3 is built from 15 residues. The J segment lost 2 bases and the V segment lost 4 bases, leaving 6 bases of the junction unmatched. The germline CDR1 and CDR2 sequences are LNHDA and SQIVND (reference sequence). The DNA of the CDR3 is TGTGCCAGTAGTAGGGGACAGGGCCAAGCCTACGAGCAGTACTTC. It is translated as CASSRGQGQAYEQYF.

The chain is built from TRBV21-1 and TRBJ1-6; the D call of TRBD1 is as the table states it, not checked on the DNA. TRBV21-1 is given as a pseudogene. The CDR3 length is 17 residues. The CDR3 spells CASSKARATPKNSPLHF. CDR3 sequence (DNA): TGTGCCAGCAGCAAAGCCAGGGCTACGCCGAAGAATTCACCCCTCCACTTT.

The rearrangement joins TRBV3-1 (or the pseudogene TRBV3-2) to TRBJ2-7; D gene uncertain. The V end lost 8 bases, the J end lost 3 bases, and 14 bases lay between the germline ends. Germline V gives CDR1 LGHDT, CDR2 YNNKEL (reference sequence). CDR3 length: 13 amino acids. The CDR3 DNA reads TGTGCCAGCGGTGATCTGGGTTACTACGAGCAGTACTTC. Protein product: CASGDLGYYEQYF.

V gene TRBV7-2 combines with J gene TRBJ2-2; 8 bases fit TRBD1. CDR3 size: 18 residues. The germline CDR1 and CDR2 sequences are SGHTA and FQGNSA. With 1 base clipped from V and 5 bases from J, the junction kept 12 bases outside the gene matches. The CDR3 reads CASSLERSRGPRTGELFF. In nucleotides, the CDR3 is TGTGCCAGCAGCTTAGAGAGGTCCAGGGGGCCGAGGACCGGGGAGCTGTTTTTT. Filled out from reference TRBV7-2 and TRBJ2-2, the complete variable domain reads GAGVSQSPSNKVTEKGKDVELRCDPISGHTALYWYRQSLGQGLEFLIYFQGNSAPDKSGLPSDRFSAERTGGSVSTLTIQRTQQEDSAVYLCASSLERSRGPRTGELFFGEGSRLTVL.

V usage is TRBV5-1 and J usage is TRBJ2-2; 7 positions agree with TRBD1. Unmatched junction bases numbered 10, after V lost 4 bases and J lost 7 bases. The CDR3 consists of 15 residues. CDR1 and CDR2 from the germline V gene are SGHRS and YFSETQ. The CDR3 protein is CASSHPDRAGGELFF. The DNA for the CDR3 is TGCGCCAGCAGCCACCCCGACAGGGCGGGCGGGGAGCTGTTTTTT.

The gene calls are TRBV19 and TRBJ2-5; 8 bases agree with TRBD1. The ends lost 5 bases at V and 6 bases at J; junction bases unmatched: 8. Germline V lookup: CDR1 LNHDA, CDR2 SQIVND (reference sequence). The CDR3 sequence is 14 residues long. CDR3 sequence reads: CASSETGGRKTQYF. The CDR3, as DNA: TGTGCCAGTAGTGAAACAGGGGGACGAAAGACCCAGTACTTC.

The sample holds a few counts of this clone. The chain is built from TRBV10-1 and TRBJ2-7; maybe TRBD2 (5 bases). The germline CDR1 and CDR2 sequences are WNHNN and SYGVQD (reference sequence). This CDR3 is built from 11 residues. The ends were cut back, 11 bases at V and 7 bases at J, with 15 bases in the middle. DNA of the CDR3: TGCGCCCCGGCGGGCGAAGGAGAGCAGTACTTC. Translation: CAPAGEGEQYF.

The chain carries TRBV6-2 or TRBV6-3 and TRBJ1-2, with D possibly matching TRBD1 (6 bases). The CDR3 covers 13 residues. Trimming removed 4 bases at V and 0 bases at J, with 6 bases between. Germline loops: CDR1 MNHEY, CDR2 SVGEGT. Here the CDR3 DNA reads TGTGCCAGCAGTTCAGGGGCTAACTATGGCTACACCTTC. Translation: CASSSGANYGYTF.

The gene calls are TRBV11-2 and TRBJ1-5; D call uncertain. Trimming removed 2 bases at V and 5 bases at J, with 7 bases between. Germline V gene data show CDR1 as SGHAT and CDR2 as FQNNGV. The CDR3 contains 13 residues. The CDR3 sequence: CASSLWAYQPQHF. In DNA, the CDR3 is TGTGCCAGCAGCTTATGGGCTTATCAGCCCCAGCATTTT.

In DNA, the CDR3 is TGTGCCAGCAGCCCCCGGGACAGGGGTTCTTACGAGCAGTACTTC. Its protein product is CASSPRDRGSYEQYF. This chain links TRBV7-2 with TRBJ2-7; 10 nucleotides match TRBD1. Trimming at V came to 5 bases and at J to 4 bases, leaving 8 bases not matched to a gene. The CDR3 loop spans 15 amino acids. In germline, CDR1 is SGHTA, CDR2 FQGNSA.

The chain uses TRBV3-1 (or the pseudogene TRBV3-2) and TRBJ2-1; unclear D gene. The CDR3 runs 13 residues. The germline V gene encodes CDR1 LGHDT and CDR2 YNNKEL (reference sequence). The germline V and J ends were trimmed by 4 bases and 2 bases, with 6 bases remaining between them. This CDR3 is CASSLRPYNEQFF. CDR3 bases: TGTGCCAGCAGCCTTAGACCCTACAATGAGCAGTTCTTC.

The J gene is TRBJ2-5, the V gene TRBV6-5; tentatively, D is TRBD1 (6 bases). The CDR3 length is 13 residues. V lost 7 bases and J lost 5, with 14 bases in between. CDR1 and CDR2 from the germline V gene are MNHEY and SVGAGI. The CDR3 region has the DNA TGTGCCAGCATCCACAGGGTAGGCGAGACCCAGTACTTC. Translated, it gives CASIHRVGETQYF.

V and J are TRBV7-9 and TRBJ2-2; TRBD2 might be the D (5 bases). Trimming shortened V by 5 bases and J by 1 base, and 11 bases separated the two germline ends. The length of the CDR3 is 15 residues. CDR1 and CDR2 (germline): SEHNR, FQNEAQ (reference sequence). The CDR3 spells CASSQTSGNTGELFF. The CDR3 DNA follows: TGTGCCAGCAGCCAAACTAGTGGGAACACCGGGGAGCTGTTTTTT. Full variable domain (missing parts from reference TRBV7-9 and TRBJ2-2): DTGVSQNPRHKITKRGQNVTFRCDPISEHNRLYWYRQTLGQGPEFLTYFQNEAQLEKSRLLSDRFSAERPKGSFSTLEIQRTEQGDSAMYLCASSQTSGNTGELFFGEGSRLTVL.

This clone appeared a single time. The J gene is TRBJ1-1, the V gene TRBV11-2; D is undetermined. V was shortened by 5 bases and J by 5 bases, with 6 bases between the two germline ends. CDR3 length: 11 residues. Germline V lookup: CDR1 SGHAT, CDR2 FQNNGV. The CDR3 nucleotides read TGTGCCAGCAGCATCGAAACTGAAGCTTTCTTT. It translates to CASSIETEAFF.

CDR3 nucleotide sequence: TGTGCCAGTAGTCAATTTTCGGGGACCGCGAGAGAGACCCAGTACTTC. Translation: CASSQFSGTARETQYF. The rearrangement links TRBV19 to TRBJ2-5; D is perhaps TRBD1 or TRBD2 (5 bases each). Germline lookup yields CDR1 LNHDA and CDR2 SQIVND (reference sequence). The CDR3 is made up of 16 amino acids. V was pared by 5 bases and J by 4 bases, with 20 bases between.

The chain recombines TRBV6-5 with TRBJ1-1; D gene uncertain. CDR1 and CDR2 (germline): MNHEY, SVGAGI. CDR3 length: 15 amino acids. Trimming left V 0 bases short and J 3 bases short, with 11 bases between. The CDR3 protein is CASSYSILEDTEAFF. CDR3 bases: TGTGCCAGCAGTTACTCGATATTGGAGGACACTGAAGCTTTCTTT.

This clone was seen once. This sequence joins TRBV20-1 and TRBJ2-5; 14 bases agree with TRBD2. The CDR3 has 17 residues. J lost 0 bases, V lost 3 bases, and 6 bases had no gene match. Germline values: CDR1 DFQATT, CDR2 SNEGSKA (reference sequence). The chain's CDR3 is CSASKGLAGGHQETQYF. The CDR3 DNA reads as TGCAGTGCTAGTAAAGGACTAGCGGGAGGCCACCAAGAGACCCAGTACTTC.

Points on this clone: This sample includes further DNA sequences coding for the same CDR3. The rearrangement uses TRBV7-2 and TRBJ1-3, with D possibly being TRBD1 (5 bases). The V gene's germline CDR1 is SGHTA and CDR2 FQGNSA. Trimming took off 0 bases at V and 2 bases at J, with 5 bases between the two ends. This CDR3 has 14 amino acids. In DNA, the CDR3 is TGTGCCAGCAGCTTAGCAGGGGCTGGAAACACCATATATTTT. Protein sequence: CASSLAGAGNTIYF. Using reference TRBV7-2 and TRBJ1-3 for the parts outside the CDR3, the full variable domain is GAGVSQSPSNKVTEKGKDVELRCDPISGHTALYWYRQSLGQGLEFLIYFQGNSAPDKSGLPSDRFSAERTGGSVSTLTIQRTQQEDSAVYLCASSLAGAGNTIYFGEGSWLTVV.

Details on this clone: Distinct nucleotide sequences in the sample also encode this CDR3. The chain combines TRBV5-4 with TRBJ2-7; no reliable D call. Trimming removed 2 bases from V and 4 bases from J, with 4 bases in between. CDR1 is SGHNT, CDR2 YYREEE, per germline (reference sequence). The CDR3 is 11 amino acids. CDR3 protein: CASSLGYEQYF. In DNA form, the CDR3 reads TGTGCCAGCAGCTTAGGTTACGAGCAGTACTTC.

The rearrangement joins TRBV10-3 to TRBJ2-7; a possible D gene is TRBD2 (5 bases). This CDR3 spans 14 amino acids. The germline CDR1 and CDR2 sequences are ENHRY and SYGVKD. V lost 3 bases and J 2 bases, leaving 11 bases between the germline ends. The CDR3 here is CAISDREGAYEQYF. CDR3 nucleotide sequence: TGTGCCATCAGTGACAGAGAGGGAGCCTACGAGCAGTACTTC.

The rearrangement links TRBV7-2 to TRBJ2-2; 8 bases are a match to TRBD2. V dropped 5 bases and J dropped 1; count of bases not matched to a gene: 3. Germline CDR1 reads SGHTA; CDR2 reads FQGNSA. The CDR3 is 15 residues long. The DNA for the CDR3 is TGTGCCAGCAGCCGGGGGGGGCAGAACACCGGGGAGCTGTTTTTT. It specifies CASSRGGQNTGELFF. Drawing the rest from reference TRBV7-2 and TRBJ2-2, the complete variable domain is GAGVSQSPSNKVTEKGKDVELRCDPISGHTALYWYRQSLGQGLEFLIYFQGNSAPDKSGLPSDRFSAERTGGSVSTLTIQRTQQEDSAVYLCASSRGGQNTGELFFGEGSRLTVL.

The V call is TRBV18, the J call TRBJ2-1, with 11 bases aligning to TRBD2. This CDR3 has 15 residues. CDR1 and CDR2 (germline): KGHSH, LQKENI. V dropped 2 bases and J dropped 6; count of bases not matched to a gene: 3. The CDR3 nucleotides read TGTGCCAGCTCACCAACTAGCGGGAGTGTCAATGAGCAGTTCTTC. It encodes CASSPTSGSVNEQFF.

This clone was seen once. V is TRBV29-1 and J is TRBJ1-1, with a possible D match to TRBD1 (6 bases). This CDR3 is 15 amino acids long. Germline CDR1 and CDR2: SQVTM and ANQGSEA. V shed 1 base and J shed 5 bases, with 17 bases lying between them. The CDR3 loop is CSVEAQQGAGTEAFF. The CDR3 nucleotides are TGCAGCGTTGAAGCCCAACAGGGTGCGGGGACTGAAGCTTTCTTT.

CDR3 in DNA: TGTGCCAGCAGCTACAGGGTCAACACTGAAGCTTTCTTT. It translates to CASSYRVNTEAFF. The chain combines TRBV7-2 with TRBJ1-1; TRBD1 might be the D (6 bases). V shed 4 bases and J shed 2 bases, with 8 bases lying between them. CDR1 SGHTA and CDR2 FQGNSA come from the germline V gene. The CDR3 length is 13 residues.